Below are 18 T cell receptor beta chains sequenced from a single sample in a study of cytomegalovirus exposure and HLA in healthy donors. TCRdb keeps only in-frame clones here, not all; method: immunoSEQ multiplex PCR. The table records approximately 260,000 clones, 86% of them present only once. The source material was PBMCs. The receptors originated from a woman aged 25 to 39 in good health and CMV-seropositive.

The chain couples TRBV7-3 to TRBJ1-3; unclear D gene. The ends were cut back, 1 base at V and 4 bases at J, with 8 bases in the middle. Germline CDR1 and CDR2: SGHTA and FQGTGA. The CDR3 consists of 14 residues. CDR3 sequence reads: CASSLKGDGNTIYF. The CDR3 nucleotides are TGTGCCAGCAGCTTAAAGGGAGACGGAAACACCATATATTTT.

The chain carries TRBV18 and TRBJ1-4; D unresolved. The CDR3 contains 14 residues. Germline CDR1 reads KGHSH; CDR2 reads LQKENI. Trimming cost V 2 bases and J 6 bases, with 10 bases left between them. The CDR3 loop reads CASSPVTADEKLFF. CDR3 nucleotide sequence: TGTGCCAGCTCACCAGTGACCGCGGATGAAAAACTGTTTTTT.

The chain employs TRBV30 and TRBJ2-7, with 9 positions matching TRBD2. Germline CDR1 is GTSNPN and CDR2 is SVGIG (reference sequence). With 3 bases clipped from V and 0 bases from J, the junction kept 12 bases outside the gene matches. The CDR3 loop spans 17 amino acids. The CDR3 coding sequence is TGTGCCTGGAGCGTAGGCCGAACTAGCGGGTACTCCTACGAGCAGTACTTC. Its translation is CAWSVGRTSGYSYEQYF.

The chain carries TRBV5-4 and TRBJ2-7; 13 bases match TRBD2. The CDR3 covers 16 residues. V shed 4 bases, J shed 4 bases, and the junction held 8 bases outside the gene matches. CDR1 and CDR2 (germline): SGHNT, YYREEE (reference sequence). CDR3 DNA: TGTGCCAGCAGCCGAGGACTAGCGGGAGCTACGTACGAGCAGTACTTC. Residues: CASSRGLAGATYEQYF.

This chain joins TRBV6-6 and TRBJ2-3; possibly TRBD2 for D (6 bases). In germline, CDR1 is MNHNY, CDR2 SVGAGI (reference sequence). This CDR3 spans 15 amino acids. Trimming removed 2 bases at V and 2 bases at J, with 11 bases between. CDR3 residues: CASSYGGLHTDTQYF. In DNA form, the CDR3 reads TGTGCCAGCAGTTACGGGGGACTTCACACAGATACGCAGTATTTT.

This clone was seen a single time. This chain joins TRBV27 and TRBJ2-3; TRBD1 matches 8 bases. Germline CDR1 is MNHEY and CDR2 is SMNVEV (reference sequence). J lost 4 bases, V lost 4 bases, and 13 bases had no gene match. CDR3 length: 17 amino acids. The CDR3 DNA reads TGTGCCAGCAGTTCCTCACGGACAGGGCTGAACGCAGATACGCAGTATTTT. Translated: CASSSSRTGLNADTQYF.

The CDR3 here is CASSQRAGGMLGETQYF. CDR3 DNA: TGTGCCAGCAGCCAGCGGGCGGGAGGGATGCTTGGGGAGACCCAGTACTTC. The chain couples TRBV28 to TRBJ2-5; TRBD2 matches 9 bases. J was trimmed by 5 bases and V by 6 bases; bases with no gene match: 16. Germline V gene sequence: CDR1 MDHEN, CDR2 SYDVKM. This CDR3 has 17 residues.

The V call is TRBV5-1, the J call TRBJ2-3; possibly TRBD1 for D (6 bases). Germline V CDR1 and CDR2: SGHRS, YFSETQ. Trimming took 3 bases from V and 3 from J, leaving 23 bases between them. This CDR3 is 18 amino acids long. The CDR3 loop is CASSSSGVRGMGTDTQYF. As DNA, the CDR3 is TGCGCCAGCAGCTCATCGGGCGTCAGGGGCATGGGGACAGATACGCAGTATTTT.

The chain carries TRBV7-2 and TRBJ2-3; D is undetermined. In germline, CDR1 is SGHTA, CDR2 FQGNSA. Trimming left V 6 bases short and J 4 bases short, with 8 bases between. There are 12 residues in the CDR3. The CDR3 nucleotides read TGTGCCAGCAGATACGGGTCAGATACGCAGTATTTT. It encodes CASRYGSDTQYF.

This chain connects TRBV6-5 to TRBJ2-3; 8 bases are shared with TRBD1. This CDR3 contains 14 residues. The J segment lost 0 bases and the V segment lost 8 bases, leaving 4 bases of the junction unmatched. Germline-derived CDR1 and CDR2 are MNHEY and SVGAGI. CDR3 loop: CASGDRRSTDTQYF. The CDR3 coding sequence is TGTGCCAGCGGGGACAGGCGAAGCACAGATACGCAGTATTTT.

V gene TRBV25-1 combines with J gene TRBJ1-3; 7 bases fit TRBD1. Germline assignment: CDR1 MGHDK and CDR2 SYGVNS. V gave up 7 bases and J gave up 0 bases; unmatched junction bases: 6. This CDR3 region has 15 residues. The CDR3 here is CASTKGASSGNTIYF. The CDR3 DNA reads as TGTGCCAGCACTAAGGGGGCCTCCTCTGGAAACACCATATATTTT.

The rearrangement uses TRBV4-1 and TRBJ1-5, with D maybe TRBD1 (5 bases). The V end lost 3 bases, the J end lost 1 base, and 16 bases lay between the germline ends. Germline V gene sequence: CDR1 MGHRA, CDR2 YSYEKL. CDR3 size: 17 residues. CDR3 amino acids: CASSHNTGGVSNQPQHF. CDR3 DNA: TGCGCCAGCAGCCATAATACAGGAGGGGTGAGCAATCAGCCCCAGCATTTT.

This chain links TRBV6-5 with TRBJ1-1; 8 bases align to TRBD1. The CDR3 extends over 15 amino acids. Germline V gene sequence: CDR1 MNHEY, CDR2 SVGAGI. The V gene end was trimmed by 6 bases and the J gene end by 1 base; junction bases not matched to a gene: 7. The CDR3 protein is CASSPLGTGNTEAFF. CDR3 nucleotide sequence: TGTGCCAGCAGCCCTCTTGGGACAGGGAACACTGAAGCTTTCTTT.

The chain couples TRBV2 to TRBJ1-5; D is perhaps TRBD1 (6 bases). The V end lost 3 bases, the J end lost 6 bases, and 12 bases lay between the germline ends. There are 14 residues in the CDR3. Germline loops: CDR1 SNHLY, CDR2 FYNNEI. Here the CDR3 DNA reads TGTGCCAGCAGTGACGAACAGGGTCCTCAGCCCCAGCATTTT. It translates to CASSDEQGPQPQHF. The full variable domain, its missing parts supplied by reference TRBV2 and TRBJ1-5, is EPEVTQTPSHQVTQMGQEVILRCVPISNHLYFYWYRQILGQKVEFLVSFYNNEISEKSEIFDDQFSVERPDGSNFTLKIRSTKLEDSAMYFCASSDEQGPQPQHFGDGTRLSIL.

J is TRBJ2-7 and V is TRBV29-1, with a tentative D call TRBD1 (6 bases). CDR3 size: 11 residues. Trimming took 7 bases from V and 5 from J, leaving 12 bases between them. Germline CDR1 reads SQVTM; CDR2 reads ANQGSEA. Written as DNA, the CDR3 is TGCAGCGGTGGGGGCGTTGACGAGCAGTACTTC. Encoded protein: CSGGGVDEQYF.

The chain has TRBV30 and TRBJ1-5; D gene unclear. CDR1 and CDR2 from the germline V gene are GTSNPN and SVGIG (reference sequence). The CDR3 is 13 residues long. With 0 bases removed from V and 2 bases from J, the gap between germline ends came to 5 bases. CDR3 sequence reads: CAWSVAGNQPQHF. CDR3 bases: TGTGCCTGGAGTGTGGCGGGCAATCAGCCCCAGCATTTT.

V gene TRBV2 combines with J gene TRBJ1-5; 10 nucleotides agree with TRBD1. The CDR3 spans 16 residues. CDR1 is SNHLY, CDR2 FYNNEI, per germline. V lost 7 bases, J lost 0 bases, and 6 bases stayed unmatched. Here the CDR3 reads CASMEDRGNSNQPQHF. The CDR3 region has the DNA TGTGCCAGCATGGAGGACAGGGGGAATAGCAATCAGCCCCAGCATTTT.

V gene TRBV28 combines with J gene TRBJ1-2; possible D gene TRBD1, 5 bases. Looked up from germline, CDR1 is MDHEN and CDR2 is SYDVKM. V lost 4 bases to trimming and J lost 0 bases, with 12 bases between them. The CDR3 consists of 15 residues. This CDR3 reads CASSSLGGANYGYTF. The CDR3 DNA reads TGTGCCAGCAGTTCCCTCGGGGGAGCTAACTATGGCTACACCTTC.